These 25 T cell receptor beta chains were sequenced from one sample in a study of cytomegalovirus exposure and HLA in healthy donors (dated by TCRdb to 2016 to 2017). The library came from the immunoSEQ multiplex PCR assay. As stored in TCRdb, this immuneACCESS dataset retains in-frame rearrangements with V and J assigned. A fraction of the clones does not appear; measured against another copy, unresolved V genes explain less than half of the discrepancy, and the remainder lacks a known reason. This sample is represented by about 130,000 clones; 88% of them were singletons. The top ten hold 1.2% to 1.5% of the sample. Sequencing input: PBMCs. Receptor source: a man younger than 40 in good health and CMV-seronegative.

CDR3 bases: TGTGCCAGCAGTAAGGGACAGGGGGTTTACAATGAGCAGTTCTTC. It codes for CASSKGQGVYNEQFF. The chain uses TRBV27 and TRBJ2-1; 11 positions match TRBD1. Germline V gene sequence: CDR1 MNHEY, CDR2 SMNVEV (reference sequence). This CDR3 is 15 amino acids long. J lost 4 bases, V lost 5 bases, and 4 bases had no gene match.

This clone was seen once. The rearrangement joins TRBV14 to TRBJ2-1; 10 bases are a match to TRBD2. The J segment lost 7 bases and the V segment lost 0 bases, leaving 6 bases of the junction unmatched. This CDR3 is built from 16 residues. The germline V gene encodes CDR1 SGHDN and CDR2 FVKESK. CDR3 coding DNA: TGTGCCAGCAGCCAAGATGCTAGCGGGAGTATTAATGAGCAGTTCTTC. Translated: CASSQDASGSINEQFF.

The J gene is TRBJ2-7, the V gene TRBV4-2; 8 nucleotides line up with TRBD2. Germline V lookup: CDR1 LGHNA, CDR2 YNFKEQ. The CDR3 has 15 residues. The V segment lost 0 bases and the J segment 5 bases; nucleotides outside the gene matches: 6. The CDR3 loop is CASSQDQLAGNEQYF. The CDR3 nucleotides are TGTGCCAGCAGCCAAGATCAGCTAGCGGGTAACGAGCAGTACTTC.

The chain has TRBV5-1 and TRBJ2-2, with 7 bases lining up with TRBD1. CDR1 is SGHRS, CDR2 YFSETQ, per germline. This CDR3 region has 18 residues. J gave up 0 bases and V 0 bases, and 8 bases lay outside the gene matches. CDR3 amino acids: CASSLGPTGVSNTGELFF. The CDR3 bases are TGCGCCAGCAGCTTGGGACCCACAGGGGTCTCGAACACCGGGGAGCTGTTTTTT. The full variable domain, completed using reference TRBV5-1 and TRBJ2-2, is KAGVTQTPRYLIKTRGQQVTLSCSPISGHRSVSWYQQTPGQGLQFLFEYFSETQRNKGNFPGRFSGRQFSNSRSEMNVSTLELGDSALYLCASSLGPTGVSNTGELFFGEGSRLTVL.

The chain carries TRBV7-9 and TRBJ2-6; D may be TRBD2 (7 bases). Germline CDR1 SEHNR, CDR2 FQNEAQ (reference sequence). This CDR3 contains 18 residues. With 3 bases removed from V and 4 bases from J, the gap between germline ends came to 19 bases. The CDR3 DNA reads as TGTGCCAGCAGCTTTCCGGGGGGCGCTTTGTACGGGGCCAACGTCCTGACTTTC. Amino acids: CASSFPGGALYGANVLTF. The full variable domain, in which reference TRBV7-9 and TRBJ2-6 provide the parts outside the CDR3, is DTGVSQNPRHKITKRGQNVTFRCDPISEHNRLYWYRQTLGQGPEFLTYFQNEAQLEKSRLLSDRFSAERPKGSFSTLEIQRTEQGDSAMYLCASSFPGGALYGANVLTFGAGSRLTVL.

The CDR3 region is CASSYSMSGNTGELFF. The CDR3 DNA follows: TGTGCCAGCAGTTACTCGATGTCGGGGAACACCGGGGAGCTGTTTTTT. The rearrangement links TRBV6-5 to TRBJ2-2; D uncertain. In germline, CDR1 is MNHEY, CDR2 SVGAGI. Trimming took off 0 bases at V and 1 base at J, with 9 bases between the two ends. This CDR3 comprises 16 residues.

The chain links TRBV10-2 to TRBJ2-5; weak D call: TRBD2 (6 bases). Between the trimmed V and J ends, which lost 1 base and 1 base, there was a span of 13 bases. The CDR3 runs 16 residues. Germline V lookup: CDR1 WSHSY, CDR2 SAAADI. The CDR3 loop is CASSELAGILQETQYF. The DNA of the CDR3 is TGCGCCAGCAGTGAGTTGGCGGGGATCCTCCAAGAGACCCAGTACTTC.

CDR3 sequence: CASSWTIHEQFF. The CDR3 DNA follows: TGTGCCAGTAGTTGGACTATCCATGAGCAGTTCTTC. The V and J genes are TRBV19 and TRBJ2-1; D may be TRBD2 (6 bases). V was cut by 5 bases and J by 8 bases, with 10 bases left in between. The CDR3 extends over 12 amino acids. Germline values: CDR1 LNHDA, CDR2 SQIVND (reference sequence).

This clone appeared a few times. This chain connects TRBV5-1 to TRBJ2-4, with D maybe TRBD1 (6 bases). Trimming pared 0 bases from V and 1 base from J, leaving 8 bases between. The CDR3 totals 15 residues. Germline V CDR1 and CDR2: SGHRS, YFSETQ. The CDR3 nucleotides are TGCGCCAGCAGCTTGGGAGACAGGGCCAAAAACATTCAGTACTTC. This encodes CASSLGDRAKNIQYF.

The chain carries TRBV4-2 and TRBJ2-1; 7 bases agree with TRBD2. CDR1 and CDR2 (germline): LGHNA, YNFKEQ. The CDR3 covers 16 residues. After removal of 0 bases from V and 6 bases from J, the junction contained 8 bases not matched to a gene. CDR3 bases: TGTGCCAGCAGCCAAGAAAGTGGCGGGAGCCGCAATGAGCAGTTCTTC. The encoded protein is CASSQESGGSRNEQFF.

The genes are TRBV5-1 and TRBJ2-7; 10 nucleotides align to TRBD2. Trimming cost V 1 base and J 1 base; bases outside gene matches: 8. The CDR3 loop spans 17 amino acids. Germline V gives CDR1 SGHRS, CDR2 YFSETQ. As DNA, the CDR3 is TGCGCCAGCAGCTTGCGCCTAGCGGGAGAGAGGTCCTACGAGCAGTACTTC. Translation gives CASSLRLAGERSYEQYF.

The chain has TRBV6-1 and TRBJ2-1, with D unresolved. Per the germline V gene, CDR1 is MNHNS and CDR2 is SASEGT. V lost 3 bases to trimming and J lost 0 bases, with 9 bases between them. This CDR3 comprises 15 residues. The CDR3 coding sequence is TGTGCCAGCAGTGAGACTCCCAGCTCCTACAATGAGCAGTTCTTC. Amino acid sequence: CASSETPSSYNEQFF.

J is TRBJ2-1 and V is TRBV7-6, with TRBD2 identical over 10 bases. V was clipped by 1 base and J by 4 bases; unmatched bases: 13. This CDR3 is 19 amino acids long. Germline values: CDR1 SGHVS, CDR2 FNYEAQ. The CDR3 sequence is CASSLGVRLAGGGYNEQFF. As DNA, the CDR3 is TGTGCCAGCAGCTTAGGGGTCCGCTTAGCGGGAGGCGGGTACAATGAGCAGTTCTTC.

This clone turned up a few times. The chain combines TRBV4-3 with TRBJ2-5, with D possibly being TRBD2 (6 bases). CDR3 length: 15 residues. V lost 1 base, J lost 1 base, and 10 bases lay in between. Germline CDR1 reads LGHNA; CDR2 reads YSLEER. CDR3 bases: TGCGCCAGCAGCCAAGGCGGGGACGGCCAAGAGACCCAGTACTTC. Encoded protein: CASSQGGDGQETQYF.

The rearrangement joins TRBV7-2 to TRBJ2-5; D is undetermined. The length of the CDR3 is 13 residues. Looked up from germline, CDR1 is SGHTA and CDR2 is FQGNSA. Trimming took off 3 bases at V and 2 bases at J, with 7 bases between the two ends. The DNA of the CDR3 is TGTGCCAGCAGCTTTAACATACAAGAGACCCAGTACTTC. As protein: CASSFNIQETQYF.

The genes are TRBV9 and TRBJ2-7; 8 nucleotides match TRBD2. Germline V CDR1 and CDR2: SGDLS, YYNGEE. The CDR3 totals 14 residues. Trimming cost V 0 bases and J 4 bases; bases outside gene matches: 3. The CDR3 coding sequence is TGTGCCAGCAGCGTAGGCGGGAGGAATTACGAGCAGTACTTC. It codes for CASSVGGRNYEQYF. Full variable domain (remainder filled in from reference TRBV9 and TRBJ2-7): DSGVTQTPKHLITATGQRVTLRCSPRSGDLSVYWYQQSLDQGLQFLIQYYNGEERAKGNILERFSAQQFPDLHSELNLSSLELGDSALYFCASSVGGRNYEQYFGPGTRLTVT.

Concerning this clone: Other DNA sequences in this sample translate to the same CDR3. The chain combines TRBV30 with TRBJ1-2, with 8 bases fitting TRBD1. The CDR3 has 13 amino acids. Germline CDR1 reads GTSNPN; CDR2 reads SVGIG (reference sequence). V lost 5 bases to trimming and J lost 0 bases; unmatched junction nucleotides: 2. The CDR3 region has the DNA TGTGCCTGGGTGACAGGGGCTAACTATGGCTACACCTTC. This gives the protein CAWVTGANYGYTF. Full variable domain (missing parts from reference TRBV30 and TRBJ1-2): SQTIHQWPATLVQPVGSPLSLECTVEGTSNPNLYWYRQAAGRGLQLLFYSVGIGQISSEVPQNLSASRPQDRQFILSSKKLLLSDSGFYLCAWVTGANYGYTFGSGTRLTVV.

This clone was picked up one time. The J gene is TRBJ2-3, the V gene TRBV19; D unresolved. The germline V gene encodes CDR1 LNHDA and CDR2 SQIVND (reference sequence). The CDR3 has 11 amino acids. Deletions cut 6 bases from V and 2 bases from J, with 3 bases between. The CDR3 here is CASSFTDTQYF. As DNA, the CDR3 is TGTGCCAGTAGCTTCACAGATACGCAGTATTTT.

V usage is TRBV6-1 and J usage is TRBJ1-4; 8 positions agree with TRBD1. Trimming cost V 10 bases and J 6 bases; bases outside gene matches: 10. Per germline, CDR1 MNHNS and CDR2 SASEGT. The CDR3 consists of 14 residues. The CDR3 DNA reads TGTGCCACCTGCCGGTTGGACAGGGATGAAAAACTGTTTTTT. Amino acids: CATCRLDRDEKLFF.

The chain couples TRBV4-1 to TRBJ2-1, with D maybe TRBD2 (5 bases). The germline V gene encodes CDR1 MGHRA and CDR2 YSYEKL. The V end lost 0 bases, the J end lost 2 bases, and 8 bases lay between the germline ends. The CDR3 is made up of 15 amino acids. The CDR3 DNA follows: TGCGCCAGCAGCCAAGAGCTAGCTGCCTACAATGAGCAGTTCTTC. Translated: CASSQELAAYNEQFF.

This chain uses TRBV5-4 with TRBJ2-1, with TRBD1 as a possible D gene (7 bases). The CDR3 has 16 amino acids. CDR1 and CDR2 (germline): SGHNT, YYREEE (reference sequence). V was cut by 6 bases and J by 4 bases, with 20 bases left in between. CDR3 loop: CASNPGQGGTYNEQFF. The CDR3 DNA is TGTGCCAGCAACCCGGGGCAGGGGGGAACGTACAATGAGCAGTTCTTC.

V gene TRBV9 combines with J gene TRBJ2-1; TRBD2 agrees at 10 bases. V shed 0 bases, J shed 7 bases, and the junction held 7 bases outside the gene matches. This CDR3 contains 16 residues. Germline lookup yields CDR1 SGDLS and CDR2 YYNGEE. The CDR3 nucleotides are TGTGCCAGCAGCGTAGAGGCTAGCGGGAGAACTAATGAGCAGTTCTTC. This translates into CASSVEASGRTNEQFF.

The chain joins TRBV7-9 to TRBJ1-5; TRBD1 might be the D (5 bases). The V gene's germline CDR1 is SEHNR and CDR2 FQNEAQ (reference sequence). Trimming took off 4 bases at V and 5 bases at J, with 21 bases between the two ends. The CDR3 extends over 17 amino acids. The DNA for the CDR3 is TGTGCCAGCAGCTGGGGGGACGGGGCTTTTAATTATCAGCCCCAGCATTTT. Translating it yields CASSWGDGAFNYQPQHF.

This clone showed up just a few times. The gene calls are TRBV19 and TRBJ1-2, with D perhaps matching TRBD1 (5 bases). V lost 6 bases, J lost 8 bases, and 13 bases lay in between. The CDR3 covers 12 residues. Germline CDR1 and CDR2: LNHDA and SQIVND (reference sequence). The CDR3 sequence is CASRIGAEGYTF. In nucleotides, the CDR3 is TGTGCCAGTAGGATTGGGGCTGAAGGCTACACCTTC.

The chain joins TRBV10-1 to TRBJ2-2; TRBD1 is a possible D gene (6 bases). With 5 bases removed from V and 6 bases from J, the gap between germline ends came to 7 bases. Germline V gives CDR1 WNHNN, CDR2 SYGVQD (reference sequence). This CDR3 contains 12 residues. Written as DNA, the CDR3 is TGCGCCAGCAGTAGACAGGCCGGGGAGCTGTTTTTT. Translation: CASSRQAGELFF.